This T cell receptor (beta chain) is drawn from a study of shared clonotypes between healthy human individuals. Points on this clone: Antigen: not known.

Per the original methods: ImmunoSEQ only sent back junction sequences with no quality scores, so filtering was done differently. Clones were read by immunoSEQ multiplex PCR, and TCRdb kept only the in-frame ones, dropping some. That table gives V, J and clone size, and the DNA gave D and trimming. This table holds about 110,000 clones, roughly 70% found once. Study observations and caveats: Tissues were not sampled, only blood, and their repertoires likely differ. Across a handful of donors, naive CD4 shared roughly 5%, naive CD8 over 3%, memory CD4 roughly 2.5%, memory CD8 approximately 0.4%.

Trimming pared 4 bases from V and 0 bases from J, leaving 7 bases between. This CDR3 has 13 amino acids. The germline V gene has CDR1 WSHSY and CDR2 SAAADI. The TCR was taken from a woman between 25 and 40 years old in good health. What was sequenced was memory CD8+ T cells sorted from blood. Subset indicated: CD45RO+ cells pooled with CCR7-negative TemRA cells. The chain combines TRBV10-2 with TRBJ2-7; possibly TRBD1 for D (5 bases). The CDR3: CASSGDSSYEQYF. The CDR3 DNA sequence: TGCGCCAGCAGTGGTGACAGCTCCTACGAGCAGTACTTC.